This T cell receptor (beta chain) comes out of a study of blood T cells in healthy people across ages. The authors ran a second PCR of 7 to 11 cycles using a sample-barcoded 5' primer and a J-beta primer mix. TCRdb re-called the 5' RACE reads through MiXCR, storing one row per CDR3 protein. The table lists some 690,000 distinct CDR3 sequences, 20% to 25% of them singletons, with 20% to 25% in the top ten. With 3 bases removed from V and 4 bases from J, the gap between germline ends came to 11 bases. The CDR3 sequence is 13 residues long. Germline V gene sequence: CDR1 DFQATT, CDR2 SNEGSKA (reference sequence). Whenever a sample was processed, at least 6 million PBMCs were isolated.

The sequencing input was blood. This sequence originates from a man between 65 and 79 years old in good health. The chain uses TRBV20-1 and TRBJ2-3; D is perhaps TRBD2 (5 bases). The CDR3 DNA sequence: TGCAGTGCTAGGGTTCGGGATCCAGATACGCAGTATTTT. Translating it yields CSARVRDPDTQYF.